Sequencing of this T cell receptor beta chain was carried out in a study of blood T cell repertoires in COVID-19. Study-level information: Donors in the United States, Italy and Spain gave samples during acute or convalescent COVID-19. Sources were T cells, B-cell-depleted T cells, or PBMCs; the material itself was cDNA or gDNA.

Sequencing was performed with immunoSEQ multiplex PCR; in TCRdb, only in-frame clones are kept and a portion is missing. The profile shows some 250,000 clones, about 88% of them singletons. The CDR3 is made up of 18 amino acids. The V end was cut by 3 bases, the J end by 2 bases, with 22 bases between. Germline CDR1 SGDLS, CDR2 YYNGEE. The clonotype originates from a woman aged 70 to 79 with active or convalescent COVID-19. This chain links TRBV9 with TRBJ2-3; TRBD2 might be the D (6 bases). The sequenced sample consisted of peripheral blood. Here the CDR3 reads CASSAPFGQPGVTDTQYF. The CDR3 DNA is TGTGCCAGCAGCGCCCCCTTTGGACAACCGGGGGTCACAGATACGCAGTATTTT.